This entry lists 14 T cell receptor beta chains sequenced from one sample in a study of glioma-infiltrating T cells. Amplification of TCR alpha and beta CDR3 regions from RNA used iRepertoire nested multiplex PCR. TCRdb re-analysed the multiplex PCR reads in MiXCR, keeping a single row per CDR3 protein. The sample yields around 150,000 distinct CDR3 sequences, approximately 39% seen once. The sample taken for sequencing was glioma tissue, nonneoplastic brain tissue, or PBMCs (not recorded which). The receptors were sampled from a human donor with low-grade glioma or glioblastoma, undergoing nonglioma brain surgery, or in good health (not recorded which).

V is TRBV7-9 and J is TRBJ1-6; the D is unclear. This CDR3 spans 13 amino acids. V was cut by 1 base and J by 9 bases, with 7 bases left in between. CDR1 and CDR2 from the germline V gene are SEHNR and FQNEAQ (reference sequence). The chain's CDR3 is CASSLEAGSPLHF. In nucleotides, the CDR3 is TGTGCCAGCAGCTTAGAGGCTGGTTCACCCCTCCACTTT.

This chain uses TRBV5-4 with TRBJ1-1; a possible D gene is TRBD1 (5 bases). V was pared by 3 bases and J by 5 bases, with 8 bases between. CDR3 length: 12 residues. Germline V gene data show CDR1 as SGHNT and CDR2 as YYREEE (reference sequence). The CDR3 region is CASSYYRTEAFF. The DNA for the CDR3 is TGTGCCAGCAGCTACTACAGGACTGAAGCTTTCTTT.

This clonotype has a handful of counts. The chain is built from TRBV7-9 and TRBJ2-3; D gene unclear. The CDR3 is made up of 15 amino acids. Looked up from germline, CDR1 is SEHNR and CDR2 is FQNEAQ (reference sequence). V lost 1 base to trimming and J lost 0 bases, with 8 bases between them. The CDR3 DNA reads as TGTGCCAGCAGCTTAGAAGGGTATAGCACAGATACGCAGTATTTT. This translates into CASSLEGYSTDTQYF.

About this clonotype: The junction departs from the called germline gene at one end, perhaps through a read error. The V call is TRBV7-9, the J call TRBJ2-5; D is undetermined. The CDR3 runs to 13 residues. Germline V CDR1 and CDR2: SEHNR, FQNEAQ (reference sequence). The CDR3 bases are TGTGCCAGCAGCTTAGGAGTGCAAGAGGCCCAGTACTTC. Protein product: CASSLGVQEAQYF. Supplemented by reference TRBV7-9 and TRBJ2-5, the full variable domain reads DTGVSQNPRHKITKRGQNVTFRCDPISEHNRLYWYRQTLGQGPEFLTYFQNEAQLEKSRLLSDRFSAERPKGSFSTLEIQRTEQGDSAMYLCASSLGVQEAQYFGPGTRLLVL.

This rearrangement joins TRBV12-3 or TRBV12-4 to TRBJ2-7; D may be TRBD2 (6 bases). The CDR3 is 13 residues long. V was shortened by 8 bases and J by 1 base, with 12 bases between the two germline ends. This CDR3 is CASAPGRSYEQYF. The DNA of the CDR3 is TGTGCCAGCGCCCCGGGGAGGTCCTACGAGCAGTACTTC.

V gene TRBV5-4 combines with J gene TRBJ2-3; D is undetermined. This CDR3 comprises 15 residues. Trimming left V 1 base short and J 0 bases short, with 9 bases between. CDR1 and CDR2 from the germline V gene are SGHNT and YYREEE (reference sequence). The CDR3 loop reads CASSLSVQSTDTQYF. The DNA of the CDR3 is TGTGCCAGCAGCTTGTCAGTCCAGAGCACAGATACGCAGTATTTT.

This clonotype was seen a few times. This rearrangement joins TRBV4-1 to TRBJ1-2, with D unresolved. Germline-derived CDR1 and CDR2 are MGHRA and YSYEKL. Trimming removed 2 bases from V and 5 bases from J, with 15 bases in between. CDR3 size: 15 residues. The CDR3 region is CASSQSGSLLYGYTF. The DNA for the CDR3 is TGCGCCAGCAGCCAAAGCGGTTCGCTCTTGTATGGCTACACCTTC.

V usage is TRBV10-1 and J usage is TRBJ2-3; D remains unclear. This CDR3 region has 13 residues. Trimming stripped 3 bases from V and 2 bases from J, with 6 bases between. Germline loops: CDR1 WNHNN, CDR2 SYGVQD (reference sequence). CDR3 DNA sequence: TGCGCCAGCAGTGAAAGGGTCACAGATACGCAGTATTTT. This sequence encodes CASSERVTDTQYF.

This clonotype was picked up a small number of times. The chain employs TRBV4-2 and TRBJ2-7; D is ambiguous. The length of the CDR3 is 15 residues. V lost 0 bases, J lost 2 bases, and 11 bases lay in between. Germline values: CDR1 LGHNA, CDR2 YNFKEQ. The CDR3 DNA follows: TGTGCCAGCAGCCAAGATTTTGGCGCAGCCTACGAGCAGTACTTC. Protein sequence: CASSQDFGAAYEQYF.

This clonotype was seen ten or more times. The CDR3 region is CASSRGSSGAARQYF. The CDR3 coding sequence is TGTGCCAGCAGTCGTGGCTCTAGCGGGGCTGCTAGGCAGTATTTT. The genes are TRBV6-1 and TRBJ2-3; TRBD2 agrees at 9 bases. CDR3 length: 15 residues. V lost 5 bases and J lost 11; bases outside the gene matches: 14. Germline CDR1 is MNHNS and CDR2 is SASEGT.

The V and J genes are TRBV10-3 and TRBJ2-2; D remains unclear. V was cut by 6 bases and J by 0 bases, with 8 bases left in between. Germline lookup yields CDR1 ENHRY and CDR2 SYGVKD. This CDR3 comprises 14 residues. CDR3: CAISLDSNTGELFF. CDR3 coding DNA: TGTGCCATCAGCCTGGATTCGAACACCGGGGAGCTGTTTTTT.

This clonotype has a handful of counts. The rearrangement joins TRBV4-3 to TRBJ1-1, with D tentatively TRBD1 (5 bases). This CDR3 contains 16 residues. V was clipped by 0 bases and J by 1 base, with 12 bases between them. The germline gives CDR1 LGHNA, CDR2 YSLEER. The CDR3 nucleotides read TGCGCCAGCAGCCAAGAAGGCCGGGGGAGGAACACTGAAGCTTTCTTT. Encoded protein: CASSQEGRGRNTEAFF.

The chain uses TRBV7-2 and TRBJ1-4; D not certain. Trimming took off 1 base at V and 8 bases at J, with 5 bases between the two ends. Germline assignment: CDR1 SGHTA and CDR2 FQGNSA. The CDR3 has 12 amino acids. The CDR3 coding sequence is TGTGCCAGCAGCTTAGTTTACGAAAAACTGTTTTTT. Translating gives CASSLVYEKLFF.

CDR3 coding DNA: TGTGCCAGCAGTAAACGACAGGGGGAGAACACTGAAGCTTTCTTT. Amino acid sequence: CASSKRQGENTEAFF. The chain is built from TRBV27 and TRBJ1-1, with TRBD1 matching 9 bases. There are 15 residues in the CDR3. V lost 5 bases, J lost 1 base, and 5 bases stayed unmatched. CDR1 and CDR2 (germline): MNHEY, SMNVEV (reference sequence).